This T cell receptor (beta chain) emerged from a study of vaccination and CD4 T cells after COVID-19. Study at large: Drawing of post-COVID samples took place a median roughly 95 days after diagnosis (range 35 to 161). Blood was drawn a median around 70 days post second dose, range 14 to 241.

Treatment meaning: approximately 9-day PBMC culture with coronavirus spike peptide pools or control peptides (ViraFEST assay). The Oncomine TCR Beta short-read assay sequenced DNA from cultured CD4+ T cells. From CD4+ T cells that had been cultured, genomic DNA was extracted. TCRdb ran MiXCR on the PCR reads and lists one entry per CDR3 protein. Of 3,400 or so distinct CDR3 sequences listed, 70% to 80% were seen once; the top ten hold just over 20%. V lost 7 bases and J 3 bases, leaving 16 bases between the germline ends. From germline, CDR1 is LNHDA and CDR2 SQIVND (reference sequence). This CDR3 is built from 15 residues. On this clonotype itself: Its antigen is not identified.

What was sequenced was CD4+ T cells from blood, cultured in vitro. The chain combines TRBV19 with TRBJ1-3; D might be TRBD1 (6 bases). The receptor comes from a human donor who had recovered from COVID-19. The CDR3 coding sequence is TGTGCCAGTACCAAGAGGGGGGCCGGTGGAAACACCATATATTTT. It codes for CASTKRGAGGNTIYF. The full variable domain, in which reference TRBV19 and TRBJ1-3 provide the parts outside the CDR3, is DGGITQSPKYLFRKEGQNVTLSCEQNLNHDAMYWYRQDPGQGLRLIYYSQIVNDFQKGDIAEGYSVSREKKESFPLTVTSAQKNPTAFYLCASTKRGAGGNTIYFGEGSWLTVV.